These T cell receptor beta chains were read from a single sample in a study of a mutant IDH1 vaccine in newly diagnosed glioma. TCRdb's copy holds only in-frame clones and misses some; the assay was immunoSEQ multiplex PCR. The sample includes roughly 130,000 clones, 80% of them seen just once. These TCRs are of unknown antigen specificity. This specimen was PBMCs, taken from a glioma patient whose treatment included an IDH1 peptide vaccine. These receptors were taken from a man aged 40-50 years with glioma. CDR3s include the opening cysteine and the closing phenylalanine or tryptophan.

j_call v_call cdr3_aa
TRBJ1-1 TRBV6-1 CASSRQPHSSTEAFF
TRBJ2-3 TRBV11-2 CASSKAGGTDTQYF
TRBJ1-1 TRBV7-2 CASSSHGTAEAFF
TRBJ2-7 TRBV30 CAWSGRGTYEQYF
TRBJ1-2 TRBV4-1 CASSRGQPYGYTF
TRBJ2-2 TRBV7-9 CASSRPTNTGELFF
TRBJ2-1 TRBV6-7 CASPPRAPRGDEQFF
TRBJ2-5 TRBV5-4 CASSTGTKETQYF
TRBJ1-1 TRBV9 CASSAGDRQAFF
TRBJ2-1 TRBV5-4 CASSLPGGPGNEQFF
NA TRBV30 CAWSVQARSYEQYF
TRBJ1-3 TRBV4-1 CASTSGTGGFGNTIYF
TRBJ1-1 TRBV9 CASSATGLEGTEAFF
TRBJ2-3 TRBV29-1 CSVIPDMSTDTQYF
TRBJ2-3 TRBV11-2 CASSSSTDTQYF
TRBJ1-1 TRBV30 CAWSWGPTEAFF
TRBJ1-2 TRBV19 CASRITAKTNYGYTF